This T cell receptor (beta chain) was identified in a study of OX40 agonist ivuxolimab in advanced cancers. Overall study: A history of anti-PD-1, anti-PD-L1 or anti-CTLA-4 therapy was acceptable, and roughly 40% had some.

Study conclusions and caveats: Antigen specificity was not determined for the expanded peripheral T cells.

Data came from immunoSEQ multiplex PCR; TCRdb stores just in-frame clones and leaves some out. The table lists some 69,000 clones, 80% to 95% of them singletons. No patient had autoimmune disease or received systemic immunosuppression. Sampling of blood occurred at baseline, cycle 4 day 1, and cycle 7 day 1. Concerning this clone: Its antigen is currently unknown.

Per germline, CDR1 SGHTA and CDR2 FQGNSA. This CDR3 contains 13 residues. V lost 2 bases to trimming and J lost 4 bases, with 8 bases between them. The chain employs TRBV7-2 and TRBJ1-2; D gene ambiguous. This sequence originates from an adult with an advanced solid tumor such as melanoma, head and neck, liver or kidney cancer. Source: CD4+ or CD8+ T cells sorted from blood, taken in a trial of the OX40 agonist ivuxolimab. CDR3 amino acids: CASSLSRTYGYTF. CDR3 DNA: TGTGCCAGCAGCTTATCCAGGACCTATGGCTACACCTTC.